This T cell receptor (beta chain) was obtained from a study of regulatory T cells in long-lasting Graves disease. General study points: Favoring TRBV28, TRBJ1-2 and TRBJ2-5 was a feature seen in persistent disease.

This clonotype was picked up many times. The target antigen is unknown. CDR3 regions were amplified by Arm-PCR using iRepertoire HTBI primers to build TCR beta libraries. TCRdb processed the multiplex PCR reads anew with MiXCR; each CDR3 protein has one entry. In the table there are about 450,000 distinct CDR3 sequences, 12% to 15% of which are singletons. The CDR3 has 15 amino acids. The V gene's germline CDR1 is DFQATT and CDR2 SNEGSKA (reference sequence). The ends lost 3 bases at V and 5 bases at J; junction bases unmatched: 4. Time point indicated: newly diagnosed GD, antithyroid drugs for less than 3 months. PBMCs were the source of the RNA used for TCR sequencing. These same records also appear under a second study, on T cells in Graves' hyperthyroidism and ophthalmopathy. That report notes: No ophthalmopathy progression within 18 months constituted stable Graves' hyperthyroidism. The HTBI set primed first-round TCR CDR3 RT-PCR.

The sample in question was peripheral blood mononuclear cells (PBMCs), obtained at new diagnosis, from a patient treated with antithyroid drugs. The receptor was derived from a woman in her fifties or sixties with Graves disease. The chain employs TRBV20-1 and TRBJ2-1, with 13 bases that match TRBD2. CDR3 DNA sequence: TGCAGTGCTAGTCTTACTAGCGGGAGGGACAATGAGCAGTTCTTC. Its translation is CSASLTSGRDNEQFF.